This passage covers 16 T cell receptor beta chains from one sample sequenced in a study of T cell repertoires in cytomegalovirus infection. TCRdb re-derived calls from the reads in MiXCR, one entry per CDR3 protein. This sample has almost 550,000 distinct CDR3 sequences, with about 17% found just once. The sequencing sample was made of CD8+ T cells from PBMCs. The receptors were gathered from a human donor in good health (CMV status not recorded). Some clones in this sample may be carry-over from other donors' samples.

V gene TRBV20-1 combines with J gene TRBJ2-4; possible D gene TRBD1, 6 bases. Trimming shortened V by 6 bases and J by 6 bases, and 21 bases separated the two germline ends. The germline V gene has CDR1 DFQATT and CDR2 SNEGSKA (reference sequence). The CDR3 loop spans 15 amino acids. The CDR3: CSAKEMTGPTNIQYF. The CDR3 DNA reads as TGCAGTGCCAAGGAGATGACAGGCCCCACAAACATTCAGTACTTC.

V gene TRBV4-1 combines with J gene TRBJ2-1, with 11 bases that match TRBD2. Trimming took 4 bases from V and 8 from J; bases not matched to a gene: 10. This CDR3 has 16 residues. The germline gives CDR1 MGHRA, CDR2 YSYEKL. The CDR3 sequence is CASSLLSGGAVDEQFF. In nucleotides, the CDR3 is TGCGCCAGCAGCCTTCTTAGCGGGGGGGCCGTAGATGAGCAGTTCTTC.

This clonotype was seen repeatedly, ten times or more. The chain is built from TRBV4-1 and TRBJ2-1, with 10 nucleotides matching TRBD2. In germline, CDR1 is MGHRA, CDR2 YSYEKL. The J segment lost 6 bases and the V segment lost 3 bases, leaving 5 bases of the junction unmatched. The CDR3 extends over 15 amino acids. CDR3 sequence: CASSHPSGGRNEQFF. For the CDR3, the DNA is TGCGCCAGCAGCCACCCTAGCGGGGGCCGCAATGAGCAGTTCTTC.

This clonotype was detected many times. For the CDR3, the DNA is TGTGCCAGTTTAGCGGGAGGAGAGGTCGGGGAGCTGTTTTTT. Its translation: CASLAGGEVGELFF. This chain links TRBV28 with TRBJ2-2; 10 bases map to TRBD2. With V trimmed by 9 bases and J by 7 bases, 8 bases remained unmatched. Germline values: CDR1 MDHEN, CDR2 SYDVKM. This CDR3 has 14 amino acids. Filled out from reference TRBV28 and TRBJ2-2, the complete variable domain reads DVKVTQSSRYLVKRTGEKVFLECVQDMDHENMFWYRQDPGLGLRLIYFSYDVKMKEKGDIPEGYSVSREKKERFSLILESASTNQTSMYLCASLAGGEVGELFFGEGSRLTVL.

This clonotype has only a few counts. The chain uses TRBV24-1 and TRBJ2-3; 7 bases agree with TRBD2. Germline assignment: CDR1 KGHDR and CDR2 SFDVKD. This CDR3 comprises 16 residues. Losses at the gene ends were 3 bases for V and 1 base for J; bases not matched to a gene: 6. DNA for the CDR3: TGTGCCACCAGTGATCCACGACGGGGGGGCACAGATACGCAGTATTTT. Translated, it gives CATSDPRRGGTDTQYF.

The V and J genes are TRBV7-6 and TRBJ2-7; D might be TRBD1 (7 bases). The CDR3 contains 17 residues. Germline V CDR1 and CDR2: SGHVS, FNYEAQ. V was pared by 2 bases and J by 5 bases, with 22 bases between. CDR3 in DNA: TGTGCCAGCAGCTTATACACCACAACGACAGGGAGGAACGAGCAGTACTTC. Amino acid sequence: CASSLYTTTTGRNEQYF.

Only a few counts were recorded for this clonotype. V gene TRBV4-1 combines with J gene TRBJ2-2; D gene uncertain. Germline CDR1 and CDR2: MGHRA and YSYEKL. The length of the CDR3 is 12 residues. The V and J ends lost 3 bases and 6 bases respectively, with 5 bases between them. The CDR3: CASSHDSGELFF. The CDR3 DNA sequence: TGCGCCAGCAGCCACGACTCCGGGGAGCTGTTTTTT.

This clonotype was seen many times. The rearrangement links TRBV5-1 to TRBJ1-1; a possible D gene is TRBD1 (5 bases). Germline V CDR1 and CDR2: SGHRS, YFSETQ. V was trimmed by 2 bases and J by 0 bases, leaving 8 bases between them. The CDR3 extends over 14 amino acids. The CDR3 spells CASSLKQVNTEAFF. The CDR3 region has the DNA TGCGCCAGCAGCTTAAAACAGGTGAACACTGAAGCTTTCTTT.

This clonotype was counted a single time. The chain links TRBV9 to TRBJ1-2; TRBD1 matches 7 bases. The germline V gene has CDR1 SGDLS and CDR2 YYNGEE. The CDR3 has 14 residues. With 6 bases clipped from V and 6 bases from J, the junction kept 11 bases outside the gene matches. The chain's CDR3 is CASTGDTGANGYTF. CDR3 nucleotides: TGTGCCAGCACCGGAGACACAGGGGCGAATGGCTACACCTTC.

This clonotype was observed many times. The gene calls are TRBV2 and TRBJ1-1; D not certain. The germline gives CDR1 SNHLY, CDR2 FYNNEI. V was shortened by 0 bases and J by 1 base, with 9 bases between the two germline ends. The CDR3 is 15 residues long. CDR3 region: CASSEARLWNTEAFF. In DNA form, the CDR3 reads TGTGCCAGCAGTGAAGCGAGGCTTTGGAACACTGAAGCTTTCTTT.

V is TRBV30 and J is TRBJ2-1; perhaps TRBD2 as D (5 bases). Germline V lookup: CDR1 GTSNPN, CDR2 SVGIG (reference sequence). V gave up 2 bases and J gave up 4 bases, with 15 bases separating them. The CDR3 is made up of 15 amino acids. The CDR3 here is CAWSPDSAGYNEQFF. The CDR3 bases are TGTGCCTGGAGTCCCGACTCTGCGGGTTACAATGAGCAGTTCTTC.

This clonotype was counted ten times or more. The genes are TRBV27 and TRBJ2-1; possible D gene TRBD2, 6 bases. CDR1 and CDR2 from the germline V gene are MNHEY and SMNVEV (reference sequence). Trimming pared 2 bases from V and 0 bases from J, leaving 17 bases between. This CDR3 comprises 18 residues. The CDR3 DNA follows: TGTGCCAGCAGTTTAGGGGGACGGGCGGGAAGCTCCTACAATGAGCAGTTCTTC. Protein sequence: CASSLGGRAGSSYNEQFF.

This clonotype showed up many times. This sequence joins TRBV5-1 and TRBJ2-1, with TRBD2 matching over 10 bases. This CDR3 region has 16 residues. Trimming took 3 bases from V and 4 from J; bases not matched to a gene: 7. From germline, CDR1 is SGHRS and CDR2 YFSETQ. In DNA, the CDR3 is TGCGCCAGCAGCTCGGGTAGCGGGAGGTCTTACAATGAGCAGTTCTTC. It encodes CASSSGSGRSYNEQFF.

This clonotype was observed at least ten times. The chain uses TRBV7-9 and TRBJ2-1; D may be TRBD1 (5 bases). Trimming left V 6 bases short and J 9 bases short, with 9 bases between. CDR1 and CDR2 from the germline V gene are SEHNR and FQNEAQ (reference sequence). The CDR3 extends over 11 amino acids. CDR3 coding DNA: TGTGCCAGCAGAAAGGGGTTTGAGCAGTTCTTC. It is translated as CASRKGFEQFF.

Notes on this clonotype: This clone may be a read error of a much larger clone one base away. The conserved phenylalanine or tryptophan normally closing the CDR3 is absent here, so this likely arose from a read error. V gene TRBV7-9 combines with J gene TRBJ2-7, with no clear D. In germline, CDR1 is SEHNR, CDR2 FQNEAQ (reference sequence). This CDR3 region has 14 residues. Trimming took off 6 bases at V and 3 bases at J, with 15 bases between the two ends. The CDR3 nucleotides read TGTGCCAGCAGTTCCGCGGACGGGTTCTACGAGCAGTACTCC. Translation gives CASSSADGFYEQYS.

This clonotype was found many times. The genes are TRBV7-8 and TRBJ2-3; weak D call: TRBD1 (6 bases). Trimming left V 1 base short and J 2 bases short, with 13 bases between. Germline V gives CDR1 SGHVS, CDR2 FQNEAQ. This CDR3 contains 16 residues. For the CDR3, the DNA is TGTGCCAGCAGCTTAGACCGGGACATTAACACAGATACGCAGTATTTT. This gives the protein CASSLDRDINTDTQYF.